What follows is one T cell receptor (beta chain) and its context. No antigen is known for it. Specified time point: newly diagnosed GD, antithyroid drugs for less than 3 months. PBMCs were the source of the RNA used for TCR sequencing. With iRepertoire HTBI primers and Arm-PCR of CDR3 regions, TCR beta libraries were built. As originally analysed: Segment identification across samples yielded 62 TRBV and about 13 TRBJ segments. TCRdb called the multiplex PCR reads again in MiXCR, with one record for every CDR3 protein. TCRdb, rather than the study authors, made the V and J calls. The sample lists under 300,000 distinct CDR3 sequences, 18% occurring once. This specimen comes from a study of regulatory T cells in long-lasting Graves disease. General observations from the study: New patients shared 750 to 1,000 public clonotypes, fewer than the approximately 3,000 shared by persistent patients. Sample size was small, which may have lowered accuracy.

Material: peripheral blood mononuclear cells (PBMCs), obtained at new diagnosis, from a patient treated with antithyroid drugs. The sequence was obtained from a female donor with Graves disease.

As DNA, the CDR3 is TGTGCCAGCAGTTTCCCGCCGGGACCCCGGTCCCTCCACTTT. It codes for CASSFPPGPRSLHF. The chain links TRBV28 to TRBJ1-6; tentatively, D is TRBD1 (5 bases). This CDR3 comprises 14 residues. Germline loops: CDR1 MDHEN, CDR2 SYDVKM. V gave up 3 bases and J gave up 14 bases, with 17 bases separating them.